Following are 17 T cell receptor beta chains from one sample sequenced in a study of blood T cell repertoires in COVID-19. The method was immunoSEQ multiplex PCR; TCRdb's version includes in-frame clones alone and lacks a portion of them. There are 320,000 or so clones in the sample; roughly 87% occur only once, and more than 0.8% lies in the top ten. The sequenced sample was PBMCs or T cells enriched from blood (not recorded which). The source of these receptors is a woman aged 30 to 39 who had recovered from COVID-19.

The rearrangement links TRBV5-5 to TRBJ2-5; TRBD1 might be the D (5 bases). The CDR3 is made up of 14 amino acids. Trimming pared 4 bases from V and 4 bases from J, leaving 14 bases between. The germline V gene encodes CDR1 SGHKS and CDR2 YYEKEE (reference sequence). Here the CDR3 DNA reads TGTGCCAGCAGCCTAAGTGGAAGGGGAGAGACCCAGTACTTC. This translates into CASSLSGRGETQYF.

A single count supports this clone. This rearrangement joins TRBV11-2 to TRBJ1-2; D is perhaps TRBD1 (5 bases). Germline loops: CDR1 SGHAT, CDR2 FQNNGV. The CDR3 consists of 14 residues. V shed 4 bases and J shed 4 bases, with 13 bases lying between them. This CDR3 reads CASSYGGWSYGYTF. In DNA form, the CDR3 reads TGTGCCAGCAGCTATGGGGGGTGGTCCTATGGCTACACCTTC.

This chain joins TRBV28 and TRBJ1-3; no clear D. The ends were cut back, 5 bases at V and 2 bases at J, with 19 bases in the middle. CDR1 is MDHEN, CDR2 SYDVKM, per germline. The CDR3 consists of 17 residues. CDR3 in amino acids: CASSLWAGGMTGNTIYF. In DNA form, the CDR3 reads TGTGCCAGCAGTCTTTGGGCCGGCGGGATGACTGGAAACACCATATATTTT.

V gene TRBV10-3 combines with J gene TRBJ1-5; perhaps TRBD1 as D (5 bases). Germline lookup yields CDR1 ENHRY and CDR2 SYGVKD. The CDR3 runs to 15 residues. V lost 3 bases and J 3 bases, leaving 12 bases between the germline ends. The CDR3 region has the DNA TGTGCCATCAGTGAATCGATAGGGGCCAATCAGCCCCAGCATTTT. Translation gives CAISESIGANQPQHF.

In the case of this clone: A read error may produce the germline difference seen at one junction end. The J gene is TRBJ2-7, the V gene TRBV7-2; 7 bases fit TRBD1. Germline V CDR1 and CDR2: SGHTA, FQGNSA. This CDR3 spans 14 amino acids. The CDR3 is CASSTRQGSHEQYF. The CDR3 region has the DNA TGTGCCAGCAGCACCCGACAGGGCTCCCACGAGCAGTACTTC.

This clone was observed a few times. The CDR3 sequence is CASSRVSPRNYQPQHF. The CDR3 DNA reads as TGTGCCAGTTCGAGGGTCTCCCCTCGAAATTACCAGCCCCAGCATTTT. This chain uses TRBV19 with TRBJ1-5, with unresolved D. The CDR3 is 16 residues long. Germline V gives CDR1 LNHDA, CDR2 SQIVND (reference sequence). The germline V and J ends were trimmed by 8 bases and 7 bases, with 24 bases remaining between them.

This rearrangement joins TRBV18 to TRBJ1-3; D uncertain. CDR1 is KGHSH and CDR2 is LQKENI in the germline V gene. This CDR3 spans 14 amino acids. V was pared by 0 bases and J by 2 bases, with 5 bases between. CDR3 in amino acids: CASSPPHPGNTIYF. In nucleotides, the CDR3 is TGTGCCAGCTCACCACCCCATCCTGGAAACACCATATATTTT.

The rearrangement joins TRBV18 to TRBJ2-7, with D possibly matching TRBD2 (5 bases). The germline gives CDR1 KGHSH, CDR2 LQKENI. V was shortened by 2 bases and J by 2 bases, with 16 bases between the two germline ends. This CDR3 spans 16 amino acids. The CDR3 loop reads CASSPFGRGSPYEQYF. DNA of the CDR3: TGTGCCAGCTCACCATTTGGTCGGGGATCCCCCTACGAGCAGTACTTC.

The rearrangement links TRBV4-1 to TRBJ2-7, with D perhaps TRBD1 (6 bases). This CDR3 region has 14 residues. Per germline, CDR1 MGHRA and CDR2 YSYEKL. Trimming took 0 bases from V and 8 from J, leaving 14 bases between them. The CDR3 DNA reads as TGCGCCAGCAGCCAAGAGCGACAGGTCCCCCAGCAGTACTTC. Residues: CASSQERQVPQQYF.

The CDR3 coding sequence is TGTGCCAGCCGACTTCGCACGATGGGACAGGGTGTATCGGATACGCAGTATTTT. Amino acids: CASRLRTMGQGVSDTQYF. This chain connects TRBV7-2 to TRBJ2-3, with TRBD1 identical over 9 bases. The CDR3 is made up of 18 amino acids. Germline assignment: CDR1 SGHTA and CDR2 FQGNSA. The V and J ends lost 8 bases and 6 bases, in that order; junction bases with no gene match: 21.

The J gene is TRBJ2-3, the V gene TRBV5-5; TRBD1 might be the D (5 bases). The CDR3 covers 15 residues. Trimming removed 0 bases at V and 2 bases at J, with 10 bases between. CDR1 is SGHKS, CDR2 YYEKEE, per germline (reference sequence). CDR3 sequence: CASSLADSDTDTQYF. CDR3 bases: TGTGCCAGCAGCTTGGCCGACAGCGACACAGATACGCAGTATTTT.

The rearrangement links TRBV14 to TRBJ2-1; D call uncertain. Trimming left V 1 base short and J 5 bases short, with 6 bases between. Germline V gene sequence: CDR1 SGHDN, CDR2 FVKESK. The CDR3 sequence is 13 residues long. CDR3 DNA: TGTGCCAGCAGCCAAGGTCCAGACAATGAGCAGTTCTTC. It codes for CASSQGPDNEQFF.

DNA for the CDR3: TGCGCCAGCAGCCGACCTCCGTTTTTGGGACAGGGGTTCAATCAGCCCCAGCATTTT. Translating it yields CASSRPPFLGQGFNQPQHF. This chain joins TRBV4-1 and TRBJ1-5, with TRBD1 matching over 10 bases. Germline V gives CDR1 MGHRA, CDR2 YSYEKL. The CDR3 has 19 amino acids. With 4 bases clipped from V and 3 bases from J, the junction kept 15 bases outside the gene matches.

As DNA, the CDR3 is TGTGCCAGCACCCGGGGAGCGGGGGTTTCAAAGACCCAGTACTTC. Translation gives CASTRGAGVSKTQYF. The chain joins TRBV6-5 to TRBJ2-5; 8 nucleotides line up with TRBD2. J lost 6 bases, V lost 7 bases, and 13 bases had no gene match. The CDR3 consists of 15 residues. Looked up from germline, CDR1 is MNHEY and CDR2 is SVGAGI.

The CDR3 DNA follows: TGTGCCAGCCTTCAAGACAGGGAAAATGAAAAACTGTTTTTT. Encoded protein: CASLQDRENEKLFF. This rearrangement joins TRBV2 to TRBJ1-4; 7 bases match TRBD1. Germline CDR1 is SNHLY and CDR2 is FYNNEI. The CDR3 sequence is 14 residues long. The V gene end was trimmed by 8 bases and the J gene end by 5 bases; junction bases not matched to a gene: 8.

The CDR3: CASSLGAGMVSGYTF. The CDR3, as DNA: TGTGCCAGCAGCTTAGGGGCAGGGATGGTTAGTGGCTACACCTTC. The chain recombines TRBV7-2 with TRBJ1-2, with a possible D match to TRBD1 (5 bases). CDR1 is SGHTA and CDR2 is FQGNSA in the germline V gene. CDR3 size: 15 residues. Trimming left V 1 base short and J 7 bases short, with 16 bases between.

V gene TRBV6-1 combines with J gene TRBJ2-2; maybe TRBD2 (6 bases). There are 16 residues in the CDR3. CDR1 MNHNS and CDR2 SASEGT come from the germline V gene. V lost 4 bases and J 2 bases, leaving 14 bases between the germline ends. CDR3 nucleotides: TGTGCCAGCAGTGGTTTGTTCGGGACTAACACCGGGGAGCTGTTTTTT. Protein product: CASSGLFGTNTGELFF.